This T cell receptor (beta chain) emerged from a study of T-cell memory formation after mild COVID-19. 5'RACE primed at constant segments yielded TCR alpha and TCR beta cDNA libraries bearing sample barcodes and UMIs. TCRdb re-called the 5' RACE reads with MiXCR, one entry per CDR3 protein. The profile shows hundreds of thousands of distinct CDR3 sequences, approximately 15% of them singletons. Germline CDR1 SGDLS, CDR2 YYNGEE. V lost 3 bases and J 10 bases, leaving 14 bases between the germline ends. There are 13 residues in the CDR3. This receptor was obtained from a man between 18 and 35 years old who had mild COVID-19 (a few samples of this study predate the infection). Cell type and time point are not known. V is TRBV9 and J is TRBJ2-1; D remains unclear. The sample was PBMCs or a T cell subset sorted from them (not recorded which). CDR3 protein: CASSGGVSAEQFF. The CDR3 bases are TGTGCCAGCAGCGGAGGAGTCTCGGCAGAGCAGTTCTTC.